A selection of T cell receptor beta chains follows, all from one sample in a study of cytomegalovirus exposure and HLA in healthy donors. Sequenced by immunoSEQ multiplex PCR; TCRdb stores in-frame clones only, minus some. The table includes approximately 150,000 clones, 70% to 85% detected once. Material for sequencing was PBMCs. These receptors were obtained from a man aged 18 to 29 in good health and CMV-seronegative. The CDR3 runs from the conserved cysteine through the conserved F or W. The D gene is left open where the match is weak. Where a row states a size, it is once, few, many or the class of an expanded clone; other rows omit it.

d_gene,j_gene,len,v_gene,abundance,CDR3nt,CDR3aa
TRBD2,TRBJ2-7,15,TRBV4-2,-,TGTGCCAGCAGCCAAGGACTAGCGGGAGGTTACGAGCAGTACTTC,CASSQGLAGGYEQYF
TRBD2,TRBJ2-3,17,TRBV28,-,TGTGCCAGCAGTGACGCACTAGCGGGTACTAGCACAGATACGCAGTATTTT,CASSDALAGTSTDTQYF
-,TRBJ2-7,16,TRBV23-1,-,TGCGCCAGCAGTCGAAAAGGACACGAACTCTCCTACGAGCAGTACTTC,CASSRKGHELSYEQYF
TRBD1,TRBJ1-2,13,TRBV2,-,TGTGCCAATGGGGACAGTAATAACTATGGCTACACCTTC,CANGDSNNYGYTF
TRBD2,TRBJ2-5,16,TRBV7-3,-,TGTGCCAGCAGCTTAGGACTAGCGGGGAGCGCGGAGACCCAGTACTTC,CASSLGLAGSAETQYF
-,TRBJ1-1,13,TRBV5-5,few,TGTGCCAGCAGCTTGGTTACAGGTCTCGAAGCTTTCTTT,CASSLVTGLEAFF
-,TRBJ1-4,11,TRBV25-1,-,TGTGCCAGCACCGGAGGGGAAAAACTGTTTTTT,CASTGGEKLFF
TRBD1,TRBJ2-1,11,TRBV11-2,-,TGTGCCAGCAGCTCCCGGGACAGGGTGTTCTTC,CASSSRDRVFF
-,TRBJ2-5,14,TRBV7-7,-,TGTGCTAGCAGCTTAGTAGGCAGGGAAGAGACCCAGTACTTC,CASSLVGREETQYF
-,TRBJ1-2,13,TRBV6-6,-,TGTGCCAGCAGTCGCGACAGAGTCTATGGCTACACCTTC,CASSRDRVYGYTF
TRBD2,TRBJ2-7,14,TRBV5-1,-,TGCGCCAGCAGCTTGGGCGGGACTATATACGAGCAGTACTTC,CASSLGGTIYEQYF
-,TRBJ1-1,14,TRBV10-3,-,TGTGCCATCAGTGAGTCGACAGGGAACACTGAAGCTTTCTTT,CAISESTGNTEAFF
TRBD2,TRBJ2-1,16,TRBV5-1,-,TGCGCCAGCAGCTTTGGGTCTAGCGGGAGAATGAATGAGCAGTTCTTC,CASSFGSSGRMNEQFF
TRBD2,TRBJ2-7,15,TRBV18,-,TGTGCCAGCTCACCAACGGCTAGCGGGCACTACGAGCAGTACTTC,CASSPTASGHYEQYF
-,TRBJ1-2,13,TRBV18,-,TGTGCCAGCTCACCTGGGAGGGACTATGGCTACACCTTC,CASSPGRDYGYTF
-,TRBJ1-4,14,TRBV19,-,TGTGCCAGTAGTATTCCAGCAACTAATGAAAAACTGTTTTTT,CASSIPATNEKLFF
-,TRBJ2-3,13,TRBV15,-,TGTGCCACTCAGGGCACGAGCACAGATACGCAGTATTTT,CATQGTSTDTQYF
TRBD2,TRBJ2-5,15,TRBV5-4,-,TGTGCCAGCAGCACTCGACTAGCGGGAGGGTACACCCAGTACTTC,CASSTRLAGGYTQYF
-,TRBJ1-5,15,TRBV7-2,-,TGTGCCAGCAGCTTAGTTTGGCAGCGCGATCAGCCCCAGCATTTT,CASSLVWQRDQPQHF
-,TRBJ2-7,11,TRBV5-1,-,TGCGCCAGCAGCTTGGGCGGAGAGCAGTACTTC,CASSLGGEQYF
-,TRBJ2-7,13,TRBV28,-,TGTGCCAGCAGCCTCGGGAGCTCCTACGAGCAGTACTTC,CASSLGSSYEQYF
-,TRBJ2-2,14,TRBV5-1,-,TGCGCCAGCAGTTTCTACCGGGAGAACGGGGAGCTGTTTTTT,CASSFYRENGELFF
-,TRBJ1-3,15,TRBV11-3,few,TGTGCCAGCAGCTTAGACTCCCGCGGAGGAAACACCATATATTTT,CASSLDSRGGNTIYF
TRBD2,TRBJ2-7,17,TRBV28,-,TGTGCCAGCAGTGAACTAGCGGGAGGGCCATTCTCCTACGAGCAGTACTTC,CASSELAGGPFSYEQYF
-,TRBJ2-4,13,TRBV7-9,once,TGTGCCAGCAGCTTAGTGGGCCACAACATTCAGTACTTC,CASSLVGHNIQYF
TRBD1,TRBJ1-2,13,TRBV13,-,TGTGCCAGCAGCGTAGACAGGGGAAATGGCTACACCTTC,CASSVDRGNGYTF
TRBD1,TRBJ1-4,15,TRBV6-5,-,TGTGCCAGCAGTTACCAGGGGGGATTTAATGAAAAACTGTTTTTT,CASSYQGGFNEKLFF
-,TRBJ1-1,14,TRBV28,-,TGTGCCAGCGAACAATGGACCCCGGGGGCTGAAGCTTTCTTT,CASEQWTPGAEAFF
-,TRBJ1-1,16,TRBV6-5,-,TGTGCCAGCAGTTACTCTGGGGCAATACCTTGGGCTGAAGCTTTCTTT,CASSYSGAIPWAEAFF
-,TRBJ1-3,12,TRBV2,-,TGTGCCAGCAGTCAGGATGGAAACACCATATATTTT,CASSQDGNTIYF
-,TRBJ1-1,16,TRBV4-1,-,TGCGCCAGCAGCCAAGAAGTGGGGGGGCTTAACACTGAAGCTTTCTTT,CASSQEVGGLNTEAFF
TRBD2,TRBJ2-1,15,TRBV9,-,TGTGCCAGCAGCGTAGCGGGGGGGCCTAAAAATGAGCAGTTCTTC,CASSVAGGPKNEQFF
-,TRBJ2-3,15,TRBV9,-,TGTGCCAGCAGCGTAGCAGCTAGCGACACAGATACGCAGTATTTT,CASSVAASDTDTQYF
-,TRBJ2-1,15,TRBV18,-,TGTGCCAGCTCACCACTTTCAGGGCCCTACAATGAGCAGTTCTTC,CASSPLSGPYNEQFF
TRBD2,TRBJ2-1,16,TRBV4-1,-,TGCGCCAGCAGCCAATTCTCTAGCGGGGTTAACAATGAGCAGTTCTTC,CASSQFSSGVNNEQFF
TRBD1,TRBJ1-2,13,TRBV18,once,TGTGCCAGCTCACAAGGACAGGGCTATGGCTACACCTTC,CASSQGQGYGYTF
-,TRBJ1-6,13,TRBV5-6,-,TGTGCCAGCAGCTGGGGGGGAGTAGCACCCCTCCACTTT,CASSWGGVAPLHF